The entry below describes one T cell receptor beta chain. The sample comes from a study of blood T cell repertoires in COVID-19. Clones were sequenced by immunoSEQ multiplex PCR, and TCRdb holds only the in-frame ones, with some missing. Among more than 85,000 clones listed, 80% to 90% were seen once. The CDR3 sequence is 15 residues long. J gave up 2 bases and V 5 bases, and 7 bases lay outside the gene matches. The germline gives CDR1 MNHEY, CDR2 SMNVEV (reference sequence). The receptor's source is a woman between 50 and 59 years old who had recovered from COVID-19. The V and J genes are TRBV27 and TRBJ2-7, with TRBD2 matching over 9 bases. The sample was PBMCs or T cells enriched from blood (not recorded which). In DNA, the CDR3 is TGTGCCAGCAGTCCCTCAGCGGGAGGTACCTACGAGCAGTACTTC. Translation gives CASSPSAGGTYEQYF.